Listed here are 19 T cell receptor beta chains from one sample, sequenced in a study of blood T cell repertoires in COVID-19. The table came from immunoSEQ multiplex PCR; TCRdb's copy has only in-frame clones and leaves some out. The sample holds about 130,000 clones, 80% to 90% seen once. Sequenced material: peripheral blood. Receptors were obtained from a man aged 55 to 70 with COVID-19, enrolled during active disease.

This clone was observed a single time. CDR3 bases: TGTGCCAGCAGCCGGGACAGGGTCGGAGCTTTCTTT. Translation: CASSRDRVGAFF. The J gene is TRBJ1-1, the V gene TRBV7-2, with 9 bases fitting TRBD1. The CDR3 contains 12 residues. Germline lookup yields CDR1 SGHTA and CDR2 FQGNSA. The ends lost 5 bases at V and 10 bases at J; junction bases unmatched: 5.

The chain employs TRBV9 and TRBJ2-1; 12 bases agree with TRBD2. In germline, CDR1 is SGDLS, CDR2 YYNGEE. The CDR3 runs 14 residues. V lost 0 bases, J lost 15 bases, and 7 bases stayed unmatched. DNA of the CDR3: TGTGCCAGCAGCGTAGATGGACTAGCGGGGCCTGGGTTCTTC. Protein sequence: CASSVDGLAGPGFF.

CDR3 protein: CASQLSPSQREEYF. The CDR3 DNA reads as TGTGCCAGCCAGTTATCCCCTTCACAGCGGGAAGAGTACTTC. The V gene is TRBV6-5, the J gene TRBJ2-7, with TRBD2 identical over 7 bases. V was pared by 8 bases and J by 11 bases, with 18 bases of the junction left unmatched. CDR3 size: 14 residues. Germline values: CDR1 MNHEY, CDR2 SVGAGI.

V is TRBV25-1 and J is TRBJ1-2, with TRBD1 matching 8 bases. The V and J ends lost 6 bases and 8 bases, in that order; junction bases with no gene match: 14. Germline-derived CDR1 and CDR2 are MGHDK and SYGVNS. The CDR3 length is 15 residues. The CDR3 DNA reads as TGTGCCAGCAGGGCCCAGGGGGCGGGCCGGGGAGGCTACACCTTC. It translates to CASRAQGAGRGGYTF.

The chain uses TRBV14 and TRBJ1-2; 7 positions match TRBD1. The V segment lost 5 bases and the J segment 4 bases; nucleotides outside the gene matches: 13. Germline values: CDR1 SGHDN, CDR2 FVKESK. This CDR3 has 16 residues. The CDR3: CASSNRQGLGLYGYTF. In DNA form, the CDR3 reads TGTGCCAGCAGCAACCGACAGGGTCTAGGACTCTATGGCTACACCTTC. The whole variable domain, filled in from reference TRBV14 and TRBJ1-2, reads EAGVTQFPSHSVIEKGQTVTLRCDPISGHDNLYWYRRVMGKEIKFLLHFVKESKQDESGMPNNRFLAERTGGTYSTLKVQPAELEDSGVYFCASSNRQGLGLYGYTFGSGTRLTVV.

The J gene is TRBJ1-3, the V gene TRBV30, with D possibly being TRBD1 (6 bases). Germline CDR1 and CDR2: GTSNPN and SVGIG (reference sequence). V gave up 7 bases and J gave up 3 bases, with 10 bases separating them. The CDR3 is 12 amino acids. CDR3 DNA sequence: TGTGCCTTTCCAGGGGTTGGAAACACCATATATTTT. Translating gives CAFPGVGNTIYF.

This chain connects TRBV11-2 to TRBJ2-4; tentative D call: TRBD2 (5 bases). This CDR3 is 15 amino acids long. Germline V gives CDR1 SGHAT, CDR2 FQNNGV. V lost 5 bases and J lost 3, with 14 bases in between. The CDR3 loop reads CASSPYGVYKNIQYF. CDR3 coding DNA: TGTGCCAGCAGCCCTTACGGGGTATACAAAAACATTCAGTACTTC.

V is TRBV19 and J is TRBJ2-6; D might be TRBD1 (5 bases). CDR1 is LNHDA and CDR2 is SQIVND in the germline V gene (reference sequence). The CDR3 totals 15 residues. The germline V and J ends were trimmed by 4 bases and 2 bases, with 9 bases remaining between them. For the CDR3, the DNA is TGTGCCAGTAGTAAGGACACTGCTGGGGCCAACGTCCTGACTTTC. Its translation: CASSKDTAGANVLTF.

The rearrangement links TRBV7-9 to TRBJ2-2; 7 bases align to TRBD1. The CDR3 has 15 residues. J was trimmed by 1 base and V by 3 bases; bases with no gene match: 2. Per germline, CDR1 SEHNR and CDR2 FQNEAQ (reference sequence). The CDR3 coding sequence is TGTGCCAGCAGCTTGACAGGGAGGAACACCGGGGAGCTGTTTTTT. Translated, it gives CASSLTGRNTGELFF.

V and J are TRBV27 and TRBJ1-2; TRBD1 is a possible D gene (5 bases). Germline assignment: CDR1 MNHEY and CDR2 SMNVEV (reference sequence). The CDR3 spans 15 residues. V was clipped by 6 bases and J by 5 bases, with 19 bases between them. The CDR3, as DNA: TGTGCCAGCAGAGTTGGGAGGGGTAGAGGATATGGCTACACCTTC. This encodes CASRVGRGRGYGYTF.

This chain uses TRBV11-2 with TRBJ1-2; D remains ambiguous. The germline V gene has CDR1 SGHAT and CDR2 FQNNGV. Trimming stripped 3 bases from V and 4 bases from J, with 6 bases between. This CDR3 is 12 amino acids long. This chain's CDR3 is CASSFRSYGYTF. For the CDR3, the DNA is TGTGCCAGCAGCTTTAGAAGCTATGGCTACACCTTC.

V gene TRBV19 combines with J gene TRBJ1-5, with no clear D. The CDR3 has 14 amino acids. The V and J ends lost 6 bases and 0 bases respectively, with 9 bases between them. Germline loops: CDR1 LNHDA, CDR2 SQIVND (reference sequence). The CDR3 DNA sequence: TGTGCCAGTAGCCGGGGAGTTAGCAATCAGCCCCAGCATTTT. Amino acid sequence: CASSRGVSNQPQHF.

The chain links TRBV6-5 to TRBJ1-2, with TRBD1 matching over 10 bases. Germline-derived CDR1 and CDR2 are MNHEY and SVGAGI. The CDR3 has 15 residues. V was pared by 0 bases and J by 8 bases, with 6 bases of the junction left unmatched. The CDR3 DNA reads as TGTGCCAGCAGTTACTCAAGACAGGGGGCATTGGGCTACACCTTC. Residues: CASSYSRQGALGYTF.

The rearrangement joins TRBV3-1 (or the pseudogene TRBV3-2) to TRBJ1-3; D gene unclear. The CDR3 contains 14 residues. Trimming stripped 0 bases from V and 0 bases from J, with 3 bases between. Germline V gives CDR1 LGHDT, CDR2 YNNKEL (reference sequence). The CDR3 DNA is TGTGCCAGCAGCCAAGACAGCTCTGGAAACACCATATATTTT. The encoded protein is CASSQDSSGNTIYF.

The rearrangement links TRBV7-9 to TRBJ1-4; 8 bases match TRBD1. This CDR3 contains 16 residues. V lost 3 bases, J lost 5 bases, and 8 bases stayed unmatched. The germline V gene encodes CDR1 SEHNR and CDR2 FQNEAQ (reference sequence). The CDR3 reads CASSLNRGQVNEKLFF. CDR3 in DNA: TGTGCCAGCAGCTTGAATCGGGGACAGGTGAATGAAAAACTGTTTTTT.

The chain is built from TRBV6-6 and TRBJ2-7; maybe TRBD2 (5 bases). Per the germline V gene, CDR1 is MNHNY and CDR2 is SVGAGI (reference sequence). The CDR3 is 14 residues long. V gave up 7 bases and J gave up 0 bases, with 13 bases separating them. The DNA of the CDR3 is TGTGCCAGCACCCCGCCGGGGAGCTCCTACGAGCAGTACTTC. Translating gives CASTPPGSSYEQYF.

The J gene is TRBJ1-4, the V gene TRBV2, with D possibly matching TRBD1 (6 bases). The germline V gene has CDR1 SNHLY and CDR2 FYNNEI. Trimming left V 10 bases short and J 4 bases short, with 19 bases between. The CDR3 covers 15 residues. CDR3 region: CAIQTGTRFNEKLFF. The DNA for the CDR3 is TGTGCCATCCAAACCGGGACACGGTTTAATGAAAAACTGTTTTTT. Variable domain in full (rest from reference TRBV2 and TRBJ1-4): EPEVTQTPSHQVTQMGQEVILRCVPISNHLYFYWYRQILGQKVEFLVSFYNNEISEKSEIFDDQFSVERPDGSNFTLKIRSTKLEDSAMYFCAIQTGTRFNEKLFFGSGTQLSVL.

V is TRBV6-2 or TRBV6-3 and J is TRBJ1-4; 8 bases are shared with TRBD1. The V and J ends lost 6 bases and 8 bases, in that order; junction bases with no gene match: 2. Germline values: CDR1 MNHEY, CDR2 SVGEGT. The CDR3 is 12 amino acids. The CDR3 sequence is CASSWDREKLFF. The CDR3 DNA reads TGTGCCAGCAGCTGGGACAGGGAAAAACTGTTTTTT.

This sequence joins TRBV7-9 and TRBJ1-3; no firm D call. The V end was cut by 6 bases, the J end by 0 bases, with 6 bases between. The length of the CDR3 is 13 residues. From germline, CDR1 is SEHNR and CDR2 FQNEAQ (reference sequence). The CDR3 region has the DNA TGTGCCAGCAGATCAGGCTCTGGAAACACCATATATTTT. It encodes CASRSGSGNTIYF.